This TCR beta chain was profiled in a study of cytomegalovirus exposure and HLA in healthy donors. General study results and limits: As a later analysis showed, a missense DCLRE1C variant was linked to trimming of TCR beta V- and J-genes.

This CDR3 region has 13 residues. V was cut by 5 bases and J by 8 bases, with 13 bases left in between. CDR1 is KGHSH, CDR2 LQKENI, per germline. To note about this clone: Its antigen is not identified.

In the PCR, 60 Vbeta and 13 Jbeta primers were used. Generated by immunoSEQ multiplex PCR, the TCRdb table keeps only in-frame clones and is missing some. The profile covers around 180,000 clones, with around 75% appearing a single time and roughly 1.5% taken by the ten largest. Specimen: PBMCs. This sequence joins TRBV18 and TRBJ1-3, with D uncertain. The receptor was derived from a woman aged 45-59 years in good health and CMV-seronegative. The DNA of the CDR3 is TGTGCCAGCTCATCTTGGGTCGGGGACACCATATATTTT. It codes for CASSSWVGDTIYF.